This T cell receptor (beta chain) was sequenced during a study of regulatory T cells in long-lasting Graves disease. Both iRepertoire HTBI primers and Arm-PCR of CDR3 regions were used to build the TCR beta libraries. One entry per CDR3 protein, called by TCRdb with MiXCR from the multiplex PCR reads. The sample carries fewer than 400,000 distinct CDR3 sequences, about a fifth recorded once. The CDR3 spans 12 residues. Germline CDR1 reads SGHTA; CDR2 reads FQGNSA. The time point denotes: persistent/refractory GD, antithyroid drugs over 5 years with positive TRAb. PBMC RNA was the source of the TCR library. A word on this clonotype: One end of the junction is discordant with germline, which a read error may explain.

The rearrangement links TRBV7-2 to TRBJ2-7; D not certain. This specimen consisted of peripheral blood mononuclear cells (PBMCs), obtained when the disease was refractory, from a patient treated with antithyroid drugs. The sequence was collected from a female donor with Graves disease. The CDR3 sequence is CGSRSSSYEQYF. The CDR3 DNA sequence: TGTGGCAGCAGGTCGAGCTCCTACGAGCAGTACTTC.